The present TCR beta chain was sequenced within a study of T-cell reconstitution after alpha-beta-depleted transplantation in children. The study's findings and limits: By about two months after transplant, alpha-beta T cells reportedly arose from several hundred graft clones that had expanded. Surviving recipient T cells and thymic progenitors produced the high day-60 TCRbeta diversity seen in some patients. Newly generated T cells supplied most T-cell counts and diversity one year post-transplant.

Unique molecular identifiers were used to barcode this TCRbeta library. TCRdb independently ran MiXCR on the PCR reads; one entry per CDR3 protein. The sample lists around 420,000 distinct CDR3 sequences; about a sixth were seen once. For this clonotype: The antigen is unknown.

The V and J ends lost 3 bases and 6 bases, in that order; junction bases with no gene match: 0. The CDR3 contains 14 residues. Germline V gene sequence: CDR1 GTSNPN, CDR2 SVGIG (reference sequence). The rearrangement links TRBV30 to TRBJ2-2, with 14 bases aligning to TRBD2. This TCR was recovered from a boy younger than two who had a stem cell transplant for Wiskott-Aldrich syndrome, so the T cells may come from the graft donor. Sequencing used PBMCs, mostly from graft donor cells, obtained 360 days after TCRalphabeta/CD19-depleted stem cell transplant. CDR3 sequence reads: CAWRTSGRAGELFF. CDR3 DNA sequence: TGTGCCTGGAGGACTAGCGGGAGGGCCGGGGAGCTGTTTTTT.